The clone carrying this TCR beta chain was seen only a few times. This entry comes from a study of identical twins. V was shortened by 6 bases and J by 0 bases, with 11 bases between the two germline ends. Germline V gene lookup returns CDR1 SGHRS and CDR2 YFSETQ. The CDR3 runs 14 residues. Each CDR3 protein gets one entry after TCRdb re-called the 5' RACE reads with MiXCR. The table has roughly 720,000 distinct CDR3 sequences, 18% seen once. Each donor was a healthy Caucasian. Another study also made use of these data, one on T cells expressing NK-cell markers. As that study records: Researchers got TCR beta repertoires out of sorted CD3+CD56+NKG2C+, CD3+CD56+NKG2C- and CD3+CD56-NKG2C+ T cells.

The gene calls are TRBV5-1 and TRBJ2-3; unclear D gene. The sequenced sample consisted of PBMCs. The TCR was taken from a woman aged 18-29 years in good health. The chain's CDR3 is CASTRGGSTDTQYF. The CDR3 bases are TGCGCCAGCACCCGAGGCGGCAGCACAGATACGCAGTATTTT.